This T cell receptor (beta chain) was retrieved from a study of CD8 T cells in Susac syndrome. General study points: Within total CD8+ repertoires, approximately 15 Susac-specific public clones were found, and within CD8+ TEMRA repertoires, 4 or 5. The study conceded that its TCR sequencing and HLA analysis involved relatively few individuals.

cDNA came from approximately 0.5 to 1 ug RNA primed by random hexamers. Amplification of TCR beta CDR3 by immunoSEQ multiplex PCR spanned 54 Vbeta and 13 Jbeta. Each CDR3 protein is one row after TCRdb ran MiXCR on the immunoSEQ multiplex PCR reads. The sample lists some 75,000 distinct CDR3 sequences, over 85% seen once, with about 0.41% in the top ten. Concerning this clonotype itself: Its antigen remains unknown.

The V end lost 2 bases, the J end lost 4 bases, and 5 bases lay between the germline ends. CDR3 length: 12 residues. Germline CDR1 reads MNHEY; CDR2 reads SVGEGT. The study sequenced TCR beta in blood CD8+ and CD4+ T cells. The rearrangement joins TRBV6-2 or TRBV6-3 to TRBJ2-5; D call uncertain. This TCR derives from a human donor with Susac syndrome. The specimen sequenced was CD8+ T cells from PBMCs. The CDR3 region is CASSYHGETQYF. CDR3 nucleotide sequence: TGTGCCAGCAGTTACCATGGAGAGACCCAGTACTTC.